This T cell receptor (beta chain) was captured by sequencing in a study of blood T cell repertoires in COVID-19. Study at large: Samples came from the United States, Italy and Spain, spanning acute and convalescent COVID-19. The cDNA or gDNA used as material had been derived from T cells, B-cell-depleted T cells, or PBMCs.

How the authors handled the data: Reference gene primers were amplified, and this amplification served to estimate nucleated cell counts. TCRdb's copy holds only in-frame clones and misses some; the assay was immunoSEQ multiplex PCR. V and J calls and clone size are as listed in that table; D and trimming were resolved from the DNA. This table has some 66,000 clones, about 94% appearing once. CDR1 SGHTA and CDR2 FQGNSA come from the germline V gene. The CDR3 is 15 amino acids. V gave up 4 bases and J gave up 6 bases; unmatched junction bases: 9. This sequence originates from a man in his 70s with active COVID-19. The sample taken for sequencing was peripheral blood. The chain uses TRBV7-2 and TRBJ1-1, with 9 bases that match TRBD1. CDR3 coding DNA: TGTGCCAGCAGCTCACGACAGGGGGGAGTCTCTGAAGCTTTCTTT. Translating it yields CASSSRQGGVSEAFF.